Shown below are 15 T cell receptor beta chains from a single sample sequenced in a study of T cell repertoires in cytomegalovirus infection (dated by TCRdb to 2018 to 2020). The data were produced on an Illumina HiSeq 1500. Clones were called with MiXCR by TCRdb after fastp trimmed the public reads at Q25, and only in-frame beta chains were retained. Merged by CDR3 protein, the rows form single entries marked with the most common genes and DNA. Across this sample there are 150,000 to 200,000 distinct CDR3 sequences, with about a tenth seen only once. Of the sample, about 4.2% falls within the top ten clones. The sequencing sample was made of PBMCs. The receptor set was obtained from a human donor in good health (CMV status not recorded). Some clones in this sample may be carry-over from other donors' samples.

This clonotype was seen many times. The rearrangement joins TRBV7-2 to TRBJ2-2; D is unclear. Germline assignment: CDR1 SGHTA and CDR2 FQGNSA. V lost 3 bases to trimming and J lost 7 bases, with 6 bases between them. This CDR3 has 12 residues. CDR3 loop: CASSFMIGELFF. The CDR3 coding sequence is TGTGCCAGCAGCTTTATGATCGGGGAGCTGTTTTTT.

This clonotype was seen repeatedly, ten times or more. This chain connects TRBV5-1 to TRBJ1-1, with D perhaps TRBD1 (5 bases). V was trimmed by 1 base and J by 4 bases, leaving 11 bases between them. The CDR3 contains 14 residues. Germline lookup yields CDR1 SGHRS and CDR2 YFSETQ. CDR3 loop: CASSLRVGATEAFF. The CDR3 DNA reads TGCGCCAGCAGCTTGCGTGTTGGGGCCACTGAAGCTTTCTTT.

This clonotype occurred a few times. This chain joins TRBV12-3 or TRBV12-4 and TRBJ2-1; no reliable D call. With 7 bases removed from V and 4 bases from J, the gap between germline ends came to 26 bases. The CDR3 has 18 residues. CDR3 bases: TGTGCCAGCACCAAATCGGCGATGGTAACTAACCTATACAATGAGCAGTTCTTC. Encoded protein: CASTKSAMVTNLYNEQFF.

Many counts were recorded for this clonotype. V gene TRBV5-1 combines with J gene TRBJ1-4, with no clear D. CDR3 length: 13 residues. V was pared by 0 bases and J by 11 bases, with 11 bases between. Germline V gene data show CDR1 as SGHRS and CDR2 as YFSETQ. CDR3 protein: CASSLVVEGKLFF. CDR3 nucleotides: TGCGCCAGCAGCTTGGTGGTCGAAGGGAAACTGTTTTTT. The full variable domain, its missing parts supplied by reference TRBV5-1 and TRBJ1-4, is KAGVTQTPRYLIKTRGQQVTLSCSPISGHRSVSWYQQTPGQGLQFLFEYFSETQRNKGNFPGRFSGRQFSNSRSEMNVSTLELGDSALYLCASSLVVEGKLFFGSGTQLSVL.

This clonotype appeared many times. The chain uses TRBV7-2 and TRBJ1-6, with D perhaps matching TRBD1 (5 bases). CDR1 is SGHTA and CDR2 is FQGNSA in the germline V gene. This CDR3 has 16 amino acids. The germline V and J ends were trimmed by 1 base and 3 bases, with 10 bases remaining between them. CDR3 coding DNA: TGTGCCAGCAGCTTAGAGGGGACGGTCTATAATTCACCCCTCCACTTT. It translates to CASSLEGTVYNSPLHF. The full variable domain, with the rest looked up from reference TRBV7-2 and TRBJ1-6, is GAGVSQSPSNKVTEKGKDVELRCDPISGHTALYWYRQSLGQGLEFLIYFQGNSAPDKSGLPSDRFSAERTGGSVSTLTIQRTQQEDSAVYLCASSLEGTVYNSPLHFGNGTRLTVT.

This clonotype was detected ten times or more. V is TRBV7-8 and J is TRBJ1-2; 7 nucleotides agree with TRBD1. This CDR3 is 15 amino acids long. After removal of 3 bases from V and 4 bases from J, the junction contained 8 bases not matched to a gene. Germline V gene sequence: CDR1 SGHVS, CDR2 FQNEAQ. The DNA for the CDR3 is TGTGCCAGCAGCTTCACAGGGGAGGAGACCTATGGCTACACCTTC. Translation: CASSFTGEETYGYTF.

This clonotype was observed at least ten times. The chain has TRBV7-2 and TRBJ1-6; TRBD1 aligns across 9 bases. V was pared by 5 bases and J by 15 bases, with 8 bases of the junction left unmatched. The CDR3 runs 13 residues. The V gene's germline CDR1 is SGHTA and CDR2 FQGNSA. CDR3 sequence: CASSLRDRGILHF. DNA of the CDR3: TGTGCCAGCAGCCTTCGTGACAGGGGGATCCTCCACTTT. The full variable domain, rest sourced from reference TRBV7-2 and TRBJ1-6, is GAGVSQSPSNKVTEKGKDVELRCDPISGHTALYWYRQSLGQGLEFLIYFQGNSAPDKSGLPSDRFSAERTGGSVSTLTIQRTQQEDSAVYLCASSLRDRGILHFGNGTRLTVT.

This clonotype has a count of ten or more. This chain uses TRBV9 with TRBJ2-6, with D perhaps TRBD1 (5 bases). Trimming left V 3 bases short and J 0 bases short, with 22 bases between. The germline V gene encodes CDR1 SGDLS and CDR2 YYNGEE. There are 20 residues in the CDR3. DNA of the CDR3: TGTGCCAGCAGCGCCCAGATCGCCGGACACTTAAGCTCTGGGGCCAACGTCCTGACTTTC. It yields the protein CASSAQIAGHLSSGANVLTF.

This clonotype was seen at least ten times. The genes are TRBV2 and TRBJ2-6; 7 positions match TRBD1. Per germline, CDR1 SNHLY and CDR2 FYNNEI. Trimming removed 5 bases from V and 4 bases from J; junction bases left unmatched: 5. The CDR3 has 15 amino acids. The CDR3, as DNA: TGTGCCAGCAGTCAACAGGGGACAGGGGCCAACGTCCTGACTTTC. It encodes CASSQQGTGANVLTF.

This clonotype was detected many times. V usage is TRBV12-3 or TRBV12-4 and J usage is TRBJ1-1; 8 bases match TRBD1. This CDR3 contains 16 residues. V shed 3 bases and J 1 base; nucleotides not matched to a gene: 7. The CDR3 spells CASSFRRTGKNTEAFF. CDR3 in DNA: TGTGCCAGCAGTTTTAGGCGGACAGGGAAGAACACTGAAGCTTTCTTT.

The chain uses TRBV28 and TRBJ1-2, with D possibly being TRBD1 (5 bases). Germline V lookup: CDR1 MDHEN, CDR2 SYDVKM. The length of the CDR3 is 15 residues. V lost 5 bases and J lost 4, with 17 bases in between. CDR3 protein: CASSVLGVESYGYTF. CDR3 nucleotide sequence: TGTGCCAGCAGTGTATTGGGGGTGGAGTCCTATGGCTACACCTTC.

Many counts were recorded for this clonotype. The J gene is TRBJ2-7, the V gene TRBV7-2; D might be TRBD2 (6 bases). The CDR3 has 14 amino acids. V was cut by 5 bases and J by 1 base, with 12 bases left in between. Germline assignment: CDR1 SGHTA and CDR2 FQGNSA. CDR3 sequence reads: CASSTGLESYEQYF. The CDR3 nucleotides are TGTGCCAGCAGCACGGGACTGGAATCCTACGAGCAGTACTTC.

V and J are TRBV20-1 and TRBJ1-6; perhaps TRBD1 as D (6 bases). The CDR3 sequence is 13 residues long. Germline V gene data show CDR1 as DFQATT and CDR2 as SNEGSKA (reference sequence). V lost 2 bases, J lost 8 bases, and 10 bases lay in between. CDR3 amino acids: CSARSDRHSPLHF. The CDR3 coding sequence is TGCAGTGCTAGATCAGACAGGCATTCACCCCTCCACTTT.

V usage is TRBV20-1 and J usage is TRBJ2-7; possible D gene TRBD2, 6 bases. Per germline, CDR1 DFQATT and CDR2 SNEGSKA (reference sequence). The ends were cut back, 5 bases at V and 3 bases at J, with 17 bases in the middle. The CDR3 covers 14 residues. For the CDR3, the DNA is TGCAGTGCTCCCCGGGCAGGAGGGTTCTACGAGCAGTACTTC. It yields the protein CSAPRAGGFYEQYF.

This clonotype was seen only a few times. The V and J genes are TRBV12-3 or TRBV12-4 and TRBJ1-2, with D uncertain. CDR3 length: 14 amino acids. V lost 5 bases to trimming and J lost 1 base, with 11 bases between them. In DNA, the CDR3 is TGTGCCAGCAGTAATTCGGGATTTAACTATGGCTACACCTTC. It is translated as CASSNSGFNYGYTF.